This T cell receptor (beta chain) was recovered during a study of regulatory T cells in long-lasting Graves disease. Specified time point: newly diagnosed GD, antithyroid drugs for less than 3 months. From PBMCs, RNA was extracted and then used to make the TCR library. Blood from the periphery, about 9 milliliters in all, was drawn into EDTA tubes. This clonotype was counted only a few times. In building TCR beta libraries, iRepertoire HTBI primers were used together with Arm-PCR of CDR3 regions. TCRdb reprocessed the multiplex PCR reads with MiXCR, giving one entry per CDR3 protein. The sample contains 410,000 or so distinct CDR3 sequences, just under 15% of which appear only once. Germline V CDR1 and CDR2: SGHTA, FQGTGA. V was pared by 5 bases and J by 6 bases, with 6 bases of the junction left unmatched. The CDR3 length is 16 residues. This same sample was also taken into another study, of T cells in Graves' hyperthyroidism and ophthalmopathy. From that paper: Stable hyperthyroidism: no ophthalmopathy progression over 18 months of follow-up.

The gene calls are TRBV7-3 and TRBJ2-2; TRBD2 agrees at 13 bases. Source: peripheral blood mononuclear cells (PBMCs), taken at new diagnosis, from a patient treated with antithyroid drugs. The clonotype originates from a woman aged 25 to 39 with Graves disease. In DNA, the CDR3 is TGTGCCAGCAGCACCGGACTAGCGGGAGCACCCGGGGAGCTGTTTTTT. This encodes CASSTGLAGAPGELFF. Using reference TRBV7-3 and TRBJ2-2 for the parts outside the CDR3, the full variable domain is GAGVSQTPSNKVTEKGKYVELRCDPISGHTALYWYRQSLGQGPEFLIYFQGTGAADDSGLPNDRFFAVRPEGSVSTLKIQRTERGDSAVYLCASSTGLAGAPGELFFGEGSRLTVL.